What follows are 31 T cell receptor beta chains derived from one specimen sequenced in a study of regulatory T cells in long-lasting Graves disease. The sample's time point: newly diagnosed GD, antithyroid drugs for less than 3 months. There was RNA extracted from PBMCs, and the TCR library was made from it. Through Arm-PCR of CDR3 regions and iRepertoire HTBI primers, TCR beta libraries were built. TCRdb ran MiXCR on the multiplex PCR reads and lists one entry per CDR3 protein. The table includes 550,000 or so distinct CDR3 sequences, around 11% detected once. The same sample was also used in a study of T cells in Graves' hyperthyroidism and ophthalmopathy.

Sequences were derived from peripheral blood mononuclear cells (PBMCs), sampled at new diagnosis, from a patient treated with antithyroid drugs. The receptors were sampled from a woman aged 25-40 years with Graves disease.

This clonotype was observed at least ten times. The chain uses TRBV14 and TRBJ2-1; D tentatively fits TRBD1 or TRBD2 (6 bases each). Germline values: CDR1 SGHDN, CDR2 FVKESK. This CDR3 is 17 amino acids long. V lost 1 base and J 13 bases, leaving 26 bases between the germline ends. In nucleotides, the CDR3 is TGTGCCAGCAGCCAAGTTGCAGGCAGGGGACTTAAAAAAGTCCAGTTCTTC. Protein: CASSQVAGRGLKKVQFF.

This clonotype was picked up many times. The chain uses TRBV2 and TRBJ2-3; 8 nucleotides align to TRBD2. CDR3 size: 16 residues. Germline V CDR1 and CDR2: SNHLY, FYNNEI. V gave up 2 bases and J gave up 0 bases; unmatched junction bases: 4. CDR3 DNA: TGTGCCAGCAGTGAACGGACTAGCCGGAGCACAGATACGCAGTATTTT. Its translation: CASSERTSRSTDTQYF. Filled out from reference TRBV2 and TRBJ2-3, the complete variable domain reads EPEVTQTPSHQVTQMGQEVILRCVPISNHLYFYWYRQILGQKVEFLVSFYNNEISEKSEIFDDQFSVERPDGSNFTLKIRSTKLEDSAMYFCASSERTSRSTDTQYFGPGTRLTVL.

This clonotype showed up just a few times. The chain links TRBV19 to TRBJ1-5; D call uncertain. Per the germline V gene, CDR1 is LNHDA and CDR2 is SQIVND (reference sequence). The V and J ends lost 7 bases and 3 bases respectively, with 13 bases between them. CDR3 length equals 14 residues. CDR3 in DNA: TGTGCCAGTAAAAGCTCCCGGTCCAATCAGCCCCAGCATTTT. Residues: CASKSSRSNQPQHF.

This clonotype was seen repeatedly, ten times or more. The chain uses TRBV6-1 and TRBJ2-3, with D unclear. The CDR3 consists of 11 residues. Trimming stripped 7 bases from V and 6 bases from J, with 8 bases between. Germline lookup yields CDR1 MNHNS and CDR2 SASEGT. CDR3 sequence reads: CASTSFDTQYF. The CDR3, as DNA: TGTGCCAGCACAAGCTTCGATACGCAGTATTTT.

This clonotype has a count of ten or more. The V and J genes are TRBV28 and TRBJ1-2; 7 bases match TRBD1. CDR3 size: 15 residues. V dropped 2 bases and J dropped 7; count of bases not matched to a gene: 10. Per germline, CDR1 MDHEN and CDR2 SYDVKM. CDR3 sequence: CASSLKGARLGGYTF. For the CDR3, the DNA is TGTGCCAGCAGTTTAAAGGGGGCAAGGTTGGGTGGCTACACCTTC.

This clonotype was recorded at least ten times. The rearrangement joins TRBV7-2 to TRBJ2-5; D not certain. Trimming pared 0 bases from V and 5 bases from J, leaving 13 bases between. This CDR3 region has 15 residues. CDR1 is SGHTA and CDR2 is FQGNSA in the germline V gene. In DNA form, the CDR3 reads TGTGCCAGCAGCTTAGCCTCATCTAGTGGGGAGACCCAGTACTTC. This translates into CASSLASSSGETQYF.

This clonotype was detected ten times or more. The chain uses TRBV6-1 and TRBJ1-2; TRBD1 aligns across 10 bases. The CDR3 totals 15 residues. Germline V CDR1 and CDR2: MNHNS, SASEGT. V lost 3 bases to trimming and J lost 6 bases; unmatched junction nucleotides: 7. The CDR3 reads CASSDWDRGKDGYTF. CDR3 in DNA: TGTGCCAGCAGTGACTGGGACAGGGGAAAGGATGGCTACACCTTC.

The CDR3 here is CASSLTPTSRNEQFF. The CDR3 DNA is TGTGCCAGCAGCTTAACACCAACGAGTAGAAATGAGCAGTTCTTC. The chain has TRBV7-3 and TRBJ2-1, with D unclear. This CDR3 contains 15 residues. Trimming took off 0 bases at V and 7 bases at J, with 13 bases between the two ends. Germline-derived CDR1 and CDR2 are SGHTA and FQGTGA. Full variable domain (remainder filled in from reference TRBV7-3 and TRBJ2-1): GAGVSQTPSNKVTEKGKYVELRCDPISGHTALYWYRQSLGQGPEFLIYFQGTGAADDSGLPNDRFFAVRPEGSVSTLKIQRTERGDSAVYLCASSLTPTSRNEQFFGPGTRLTVL.

This clonotype was seen repeatedly, ten times or more. The V call is TRBV19, the J call TRBJ1-2; 7 nucleotides line up with TRBD1. V shed 7 bases and J 3 bases; nucleotides not matched to a gene: 14. CDR1 and CDR2 (germline): LNHDA, SQIVND (reference sequence). This CDR3 is built from 16 residues. DNA for the CDR3: TGTGCCAGTAACCGGGACAGCAAGAATTTCTACTATGGCTACACCTTC. Its protein is CASNRDSKNFYYGYTF.

This clonotype was picked up many times. This sequence joins TRBV19 and TRBJ2-2; 8 bases are a match to TRBD2. Germline V gene data show CDR1 as LNHDA and CDR2 as SQIVND (reference sequence). CDR3 size: 17 residues. V was clipped by 2 bases and J by 3 bases; unmatched bases: 8. The CDR3: CASSIIRLAGHTGELFF. For the CDR3, the DNA is TGTGCCAGTAGTATAATTAGGCTAGCGGGCCACACCGGGGAGCTGTTTTTT.

This clonotype was seen at least ten times. The CDR3: CASSLLEDLNTEAFF. The DNA for the CDR3 is TGTGCCAGCAGCCTCCTAGAGGACTTGAACACTGAAGCTTTCTTT. The rearrangement uses TRBV9 and TRBJ1-1; unclear D gene. The CDR3 runs to 15 residues. Germline V gives CDR1 SGDLS, CDR2 YYNGEE. V was cut by 4 bases and J by 0 bases, with 13 bases left in between.

This clonotype was picked up a small number of times. In DNA form, the CDR3 reads TGTGCCAGCAGCGTAGTAGTATCCGACGGGGAGCTGTTTTTT. Amino acid sequence: CASSVVVSDGELFF. The chain combines TRBV9 with TRBJ2-2; D is ambiguous. CDR1 is SGDLS and CDR2 is YYNGEE in the germline V gene. V was shortened by 0 bases and J by 7 bases, with 10 bases between the two germline ends. CDR3 size: 14 residues.

This chain connects TRBV20-1 to TRBJ2-7; D is unclear. V lost 7 bases to trimming and J lost 2 bases, with 12 bases between them. This CDR3 region has 12 residues. In germline, CDR1 is DFQATT, CDR2 SNEGSKA (reference sequence). CDR3 nucleotides: TGCAGTGGTTCAGCGCGAACCTACGAGCAGTACTTC. Translated: CSGSARTYEQYF.

This clonotype showed up many times. The chain joins TRBV11-2 to TRBJ1-1; D gene ambiguous. The germline V gene encodes CDR1 SGHAT and CDR2 FQNNGV. The CDR3 runs 13 residues. Trimming stripped 4 bases from V and 11 bases from J, with 17 bases between. This chain's CDR3 is CASSSQGGLGAFF. CDR3 in DNA: TGTGCCAGCAGCTCCCAAGGTGGACTGGGGGCTTTCTTT.

The sample holds many counts of this clonotype. For the CDR3, the DNA is TGTGCCAGCAGCCTGACAGTTTACGAGCAGTACTTC. As protein: CASSLTVYEQYF. V gene TRBV11-2 combines with J gene TRBJ2-7; maybe TRBD1 (5 bases). Trimming shortened V by 5 bases and J by 4 bases, and 9 bases separated the two germline ends. This CDR3 is 12 amino acids long. Germline loops: CDR1 SGHAT, CDR2 FQNNGV.

The chain has TRBV20-1 and TRBJ2-7, with 7 bases fitting TRBD2. The junction had 3 bases not matched to a gene; V was cut back by 1 base and J by 0 bases. The CDR3 has 14 residues. Germline values: CDR1 DFQATT, CDR2 SNEGSKA (reference sequence). The CDR3 sequence is CSARGGSDSYEQYF. For the CDR3, the DNA is TGCAGTGCTAGAGGCGGGAGTGACTCCTACGAGCAGTACTTC.

A single count supports this clonotype. The chain is built from TRBV9 and TRBJ2-7; D perhaps matches TRBD2 (6 bases). Trimming took 2 bases from V and 1 from J, leaving 13 bases between them. Looked up from germline, CDR1 is SGDLS and CDR2 is YYNGEE. The CDR3 is 15 residues long. The CDR3 coding sequence is TGTGCCAGCAGCGTCGGGGGATACAGATCCTACGAGCAGTACTTC. It encodes CASSVGGYRSYEQYF.

This clonotype came up a few times. This sequence joins TRBV3-1 and TRBJ1-5; D is unclear. Trimming removed 5 bases at V and 3 bases at J, with 5 bases between. The CDR3 runs to 12 residues. Germline V gene sequence: CDR1 LGHDT, CDR2 YNNKEL (reference sequence). The chain's CDR3 is CASSYINQPQHF. The CDR3 region has the DNA TGTGCCAGCAGCTATATCAATCAGCCCCAGCATTTT.

This clonotype showed up many times. The V and J genes are TRBV7-2 and TRBJ1-4; D ambiguous. In germline, CDR1 is SGHTA, CDR2 FQGNSA. The CDR3 totals 13 residues. V shed 4 bases and J shed 8 bases, with 11 bases lying between them. DNA of the CDR3: TGTGCCAGCAGCTCCCCTCTGGGGGAAAAACTGTTTTTT. Translated: CASSSPLGEKLFF.

The chain couples TRBV18 to TRBJ2-1; the D gene is possibly TRBD2 (6 bases). Trimming stripped 1 base from V and 2 bases from J, with 9 bases between. Germline CDR1 KGHSH, CDR2 LQKENI. This CDR3 contains 15 residues. The CDR3, as DNA: TGTGCCAGCTCACCACTTGCGGGAACCTACAATGAGCAGTTCTTC. Its protein product is CASSPLAGTYNEQFF.

This clonotype was counted at least ten times. V usage is TRBV5-1 and J usage is TRBJ2-1; 10 nucleotides agree with TRBD1. With 3 bases clipped from V and 6 bases from J, the junction kept 9 bases outside the gene matches. The germline gives CDR1 SGHRS, CDR2 YFSETQ. CDR3 length: 16 amino acids. The CDR3 sequence: CASSSRQGAIGNEQFF. CDR3 nucleotides: TGCGCCAGCAGCTCGAGACAGGGGGCTATCGGCAATGAGCAGTTCTTC.

This clonotype has only a few counts. V is TRBV19 and J is TRBJ2-5; possible D gene TRBD1, 6 bases. CDR3 size: 13 residues. The V gene's germline CDR1 is LNHDA and CDR2 SQIVND (reference sequence). Trimming cost V 3 bases and J 4 bases, with 9 bases left between them. CDR3 nucleotide sequence: TGTGCCAGTAGTATCAGGGGTGGAGAGACCCAGTACTTC. Translation: CASSIRGGETQYF.

This clonotype occurred many times. The chain is built from TRBV29-1 and TRBJ2-3, with 8 nucleotides matching TRBD1. Germline trimming cut 6 bases from V and 6 bases from J; bases unmatched to any gene: 11. The CDR3 spans 14 residues. The germline V gene encodes CDR1 SQVTM and CDR2 ANQGSEA. As DNA, the CDR3 is TGCAGCGTCGCATGGACAGGGTTAGGCGATACGCAGTATTTT. As protein: CSVAWTGLGDTQYF.

Turning to this clonotype: Germline and junction disagree at one end, which may indicate a read error. The genes are TRBV24-1 and TRBJ2-5, with 7 bases aligning to TRBD1. Per germline, CDR1 KGHDR and CDR2 SFDVKD. This CDR3 has 16 residues. The CDR3 sequence is CATSDSGTARQDTQYF. The CDR3 bases are TGTGCCACCAGTGATTCCGGGACAGCACGCCAAGACACCCAGTACTTC.

This clonotype was seen a handful of times. The chain links TRBV20-1 to TRBJ1-3, with a weak D call TRBD1 (6 bases). Germline CDR1 DFQATT, CDR2 SNEGSKA (reference sequence). Trimming removed 3 bases from V and 0 bases from J, with 9 bases in between. The CDR3 has 14 residues. The CDR3 DNA is TGCAGTGCTAGTACGGACAGCTCTGGAAACACCATATATTTT. It codes for CSASTDSSGNTIYF.

There are many counts of this clonotype. This rearrangement joins TRBV7-9 to TRBJ2-7; D is undetermined. The V end was cut by 2 bases, the J end by 3 bases, with 5 bases between. Germline V lookup: CDR1 SEHNR, CDR2 FQNEAQ (reference sequence). The CDR3 loop spans 12 amino acids. The CDR3 DNA is TGTGCCAGCAGCTTAAGTGGCTACGAGCAGTACTTC. This codes for CASSLSGYEQYF.

As to this clonotype: Given a much more abundant clone one base away, this may be a read error. The rearrangement links TRBV15 to TRBJ1-4; D not resolved. The CDR3 extends over 15 amino acids. Germline loops: CDR1 LNHNV, CDR2 YYDKDF (reference sequence). The CDR3 spells CATSRAISTNEKLLF. CDR3 sequence (DNA): TGTGCCACCAGCAGGGCAATATCAACTAATGAAAAACTGCTTTTT.

This clonotype has more than one count but fewer than ten. The chain joins TRBV5-5 to TRBJ2-2; D is perhaps TRBD1 (7 bases). Germline values: CDR1 SGHKS, CDR2 YYEKEE (reference sequence). The CDR3 is 15 amino acids. V gave up 5 bases and J gave up 6 bases, with 17 bases separating them. The CDR3 DNA sequence: TGTGCCAGCAGTATCAGGGGGGCCTCTCCCGGGGAGCTGTTTTTT. Translating gives CASSIRGASPGELFF.

This clonotype was observed at least ten times. This chain links TRBV30 with TRBJ2-1, with D maybe TRBD1 (6 bases). CDR1 is GTSNPN and CDR2 is SVGIG in the germline V gene (reference sequence). The CDR3 loop spans 15 amino acids. Trimming stripped 2 bases from V and 0 bases from J, with 11 bases between. The CDR3 here is CAWSRTGSSYNEQFF. Written as DNA, the CDR3 is TGTGCCTGGAGTCGAACAGGGAGCTCCTACAATGAGCAGTTCTTC.

This clonotype has ten or more counts. V is TRBV29-1 and J is TRBJ2-7; possible D gene TRBD2, 6 bases. Germline assignment: CDR1 SQVTM and CDR2 ANQGSEA. Deletions cut 6 bases from V and 6 bases from J, with 15 bases between. CDR3 size: 12 residues. In DNA form, the CDR3 reads TGCAGCGTCATGGGGGGTACTGCCGAGCAGTACTTC. Translation: CSVMGGTAEQYF.

There are a few counts of this clonotype. The chain carries TRBV29-1 and TRBJ2-1, with TRBD2 as a possible D gene (6 bases). The V end lost 3 bases, the J end lost 7 bases, and 13 bases lay between the germline ends. From germline, CDR1 is SQVTM and CDR2 ANQGSEA. The CDR3 contains 13 residues. The CDR3: CSVDGRDVNEQFF. The CDR3 nucleotides are TGCAGCGTTGATGGGCGGGACGTGAATGAGCAGTTCTTC.